This TCR beta chain was identified in a study of regulatory T cells in long-lasting Graves disease. Overall study: Positive TSH receptor antibodies alongside over 5 years of antithyroid drugs were what marked Graves' disease as persistent.

According to the study, TCR beta libraries were built with iRepertoire HTBI primers and CDR3-region Arm-PCR. TCRdb reprocessed the multiplex PCR reads with MiXCR, giving one entry per CDR3 protein. This sample yields hundreds of thousands of distinct CDR3 sequences, of which about 20% are seen a single time; less than 25% belongs to the top ten. The CDR3 loop spans 14 amino acids. V was clipped by 3 bases and J by 1 base, with 10 bases between them. Stated time point: persistent/refractory GD, antithyroid drugs over 5 years with positive TRAb. The TCR library was made from RNA that had been extracted from PBMCs in TRIzol. This clonotype was picked up a small number of times.

This receptor was identified in a female donor with Graves disease. Sequences were derived from peripheral blood mononuclear cells (PBMCs), sampled when the disease was refractory, from a patient treated with antithyroid drugs. The rearrangement uses TRBV12-3 or TRBV12-4 and TRBJ2-7; unclear D gene. CDR3 bases: TGTGCCAGCAGTTTTCAGGAGCTTTCCTACGAGCAGTACTTC. Residues: CASSFQELSYEQYF.